What follows are 8 T cell receptor beta chains derived from one specimen sequenced in a study of T-cell memory formation after mild COVID-19. MiXCR, applied by TCRdb to the 5' RACE reads, yields one record per CDR3 protein. The repertoire holds 300,000 to 400,000 distinct CDR3 sequences, with roughly an eighth as singletons. Specimen: PBMCs or a T cell subset sorted from them (not recorded which). These receptors came from a man between 18 and 29 years old who had mild COVID-19 (a few samples of this study predate the infection). Cell type and time point are not known.

V gene TRBV20-1 combines with J gene TRBJ2-1; 12 bases are shared with TRBD2. CDR1 and CDR2 (germline): DFQATT, SNEGSKA (reference sequence). V dropped 5 bases and J dropped 5; count of bases not matched to a gene: 16. This CDR3 contains 18 residues. The CDR3 spells CSARAPPLAGGFNNEQFF. The CDR3 nucleotides read TGCAGTGCTCGTGCCCCCCCACTAGCGGGGGGCTTTAACAATGAGCAGTTCTTC.

The rearrangement joins TRBV6-5 to TRBJ1-2, with D maybe TRBD1 (6 bases). CDR3 length: 16 residues. Germline V gene data show CDR1 as MNHEY and CDR2 as SVGAGI. Between the trimmed V and J ends, which lost 0 bases and 3 bases, there was a span of 14 bases. CDR3 sequence (DNA): TGTGCCAGCAGTTACTCGACAGGTTTACAGGACTATGGCTACACCTTC. This translates into CASSYSTGLQDYGYTF.

This clonotype was observed at least ten times. The rearrangement links TRBV15 to TRBJ1-5; D remains ambiguous. The CDR3 is 13 residues long. Trimming took 2 bases from V and 11 from J, leaving 13 bases between them. The germline V gene encodes CDR1 LNHNV and CDR2 YYDKDF (reference sequence). CDR3 bases: TGTGCCACCAGCAGAAACGTAAGGCAGGCCCAGCATTTT. Amino acid sequence: CATSRNVRQAQHF.

The chain has TRBV7-9 and TRBJ1-1, with 7 positions matching TRBD1. V lost 3 bases to trimming and J lost 6 bases; unmatched junction nucleotides: 10. The CDR3 consists of 15 residues. Germline values: CDR1 SEHNR, CDR2 FQNEAQ (reference sequence). The CDR3 spells CASSLPSTGFAEAFF. CDR3 bases: TGTGCCAGCAGCTTGCCCTCGACAGGGTTCGCTGAAGCTTTCTTT.

This chain uses TRBV6-5 with TRBJ1-2, with 8 bases lining up with TRBD1. The CDR3 length is 16 residues. The V and J ends lost 4 bases and 3 bases, in that order; junction bases with no gene match: 10. The V gene's germline CDR1 is MNHEY and CDR2 SVGAGI. CDR3 in DNA: TGTGCCAGCAGTTCCCCGGACAGGGTTGCTCACTATGGCTACACCTTC. This sequence encodes CASSSPDRVAHYGYTF.

This clonotype appeared a few times. The rearrangement links TRBV5-1 to TRBJ1-5; the D gene is possibly TRBD1 (5 bases). V lost 0 bases to trimming and J lost 7 bases, with 14 bases between them. The CDR3 is 15 amino acids. CDR1 is SGHRS and CDR2 is YFSETQ in the germline V gene. The CDR3 here is CASSLDPGRGQPQHF. The CDR3 DNA reads TGCGCCAGCAGCTTGGATCCGGGAAGGGGACAGCCCCAGCATTTT.

This clonotype came up a few times. This rearrangement joins TRBV20-1 to TRBJ1-2, with D tentatively TRBD1 (5 bases). The germline gives CDR1 DFQATT, CDR2 SNEGSKA (reference sequence). The CDR3 totals 13 residues. V was clipped by 8 bases and J by 6 bases, with 19 bases between them. CDR3 loop: CSCIGGIGNGYTF. As DNA, the CDR3 is TGCAGTTGCATCGGGGGGATAGGAAATGGCTACACCTTC.

This clonotype turned up a few times. The rearrangement uses TRBV19 and TRBJ2-1; D gene ambiguous. The CDR3 spans 13 residues. Germline CDR1 reads LNHDA; CDR2 reads SQIVND (reference sequence). Trimming stripped 3 bases from V and 8 bases from J, with 11 bases between. CDR3 loop: CASSILSGDEQFF. The CDR3 coding sequence is TGTGCCAGTAGTATTCTCTCGGGCGATGAGCAGTTCTTC. The full variable domain, its missing parts supplied by reference TRBV19 and TRBJ2-1, is DGGITQSPKYLFRKEGQNVTLSCEQNLNHDAMYWYRQDPGQGLRLIYYSQIVNDFQKGDIAEGYSVSREKKESFPLTVTSAQKNPTAFYLCASSILSGDEQFFGPGTRLTVL.